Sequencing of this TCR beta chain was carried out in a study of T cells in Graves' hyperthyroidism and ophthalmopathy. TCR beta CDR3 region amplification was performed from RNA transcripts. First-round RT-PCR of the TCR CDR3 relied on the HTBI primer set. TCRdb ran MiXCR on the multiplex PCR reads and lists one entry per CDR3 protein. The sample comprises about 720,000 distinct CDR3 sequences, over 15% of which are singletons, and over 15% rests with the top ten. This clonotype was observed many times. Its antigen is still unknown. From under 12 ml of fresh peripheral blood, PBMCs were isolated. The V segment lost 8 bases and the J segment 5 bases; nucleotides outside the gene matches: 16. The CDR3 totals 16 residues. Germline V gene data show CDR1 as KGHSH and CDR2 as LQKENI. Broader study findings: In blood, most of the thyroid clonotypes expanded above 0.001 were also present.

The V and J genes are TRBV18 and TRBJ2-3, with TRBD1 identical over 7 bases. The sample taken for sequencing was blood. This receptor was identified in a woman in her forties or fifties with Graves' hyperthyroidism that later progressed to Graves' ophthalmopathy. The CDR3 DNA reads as TGTGCCAGCACGACCCAGACAGGGAAGAGAGGAGATACGCAGTATTTT. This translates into CASTTQTGKRGDTQYF. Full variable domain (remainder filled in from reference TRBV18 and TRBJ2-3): NAGVMQNPRHLVRRRGQEARLRCSPMKGHSHVYWYRQLPEEGLKFMVYLQKENIIDESGMPKERFSAEFPKEGPSILRIQQVVRGDSAAYFCASTTQTGKRGDTQYFGPGTRLTVL.